This T cell receptor beta chain is from a study of post-analysis software for immune sequencing data (dated by TCRdb to the mid-2010s). For the study in its entirety: Disease courses on record covered relapsing-remitting, secondary progressive and progressive-relapsing multiple sclerosis, though some patients had no subtype annotation. The multiple sclerosis patient repertoires were compared with 10 or so previously published healthy control repertoires from donors aged roughly 6 to 27 years. A subset of samples was prepared in parallel using single-end sample barcoding, then pooled and co-amplified after Illumina adapter ligation. On the study overall, not on this receptor specifically: When samples were clustered directly using the F measure, samples prepared in the same batch co-clustered strongly, which prompted a batch-effect correction. Normalized Chao1 diversity was significantly lower in multiple sclerosis patients than controls, suggesting substantial peripheral T-cell clonal expansion. The multiple sclerosis patient group was slightly younger than the control group.

As to this clonotype: No antigen is known for it. No clone much larger than this one lies a single base away; base qualities are absent.

To demonstrate the VDJtools post-analysis software, TCR beta repertoires were profiled from the peripheral blood of 10 to 15 young patients with multiple sclerosis. The multiple sclerosis patients were children and adolescents ranging in age from roughly 6 to 16 years. Library preparation used PCR. TCRdb records Illumina HiSeq 2500 as the sequencer. Unique molecular identifiers were incorporated into TCR beta cDNA libraries to reduce PCR and sequencing biases. Roughly 0.5 million cDNA molecules were obtained per 1 to 10 million input T cells, so each molecule approximated one T cell. Patient libraries were prepared and sequenced with the same protocol used for the earlier healthy control dataset. Within a given batch, samples were prepared together, multiplexed and sequenced on the same HiSeq lane. The paper's processing steps were these. Raw barcoded reads were processed with MIGEC, discarding single-read molecular identifier groups before consensus assembly and CDR3 extraction. Clonotype tables were post-analysed with VDJtools, normalizing diversity by down-sampling all datasets to the smallest sample size. To correct batch-related cross-sample contamination, repertoire overlap clustering matched CDR3 amino acid sequences but not nucleotide sequences. TCRdb reprocessed the public reads (quality trimming at Q25 with fastp, clone calling with MiXCR) and kept in-frame beta chains. Every entry covers one CDR3 protein and lists the most common genes and DNA from its rows. For this entry, the V and J calls and clone size follow TCRdb and not the study's own pipeline. The sample records about 820,000 distinct CDR3 sequences, roughly 58% of which are singletons. The ten largest clones represent approximately 4.3% of the sample.

This TCR came from a girl under 18 with multiple sclerosis. The sequenced sample was blood.

The DNA sequence reads TGTGCCAGCAGCCCCACGGGACAGGGGCTGAACACTGAAGCTTTCTTT. It translates as CASSPTGQGLNTEAFF. Recombination connected TRBV7-9 to TRBJ1-1, with TRBD1 matching 10 junction bases. Per the germline V gene (reference sequence), SEHNR is the CDR1 and FQNEAQ is the CDR2. Trimming removed 5 bases from V and 0 bases from J; the gene matches leave 6 bases unexplained. The CDR3 runs 16 residues from the cysteine to the phenylalanine. Only the CDR3 region is kept as DNA, spanning 48 bases read in frame from base 1.